This T cell receptor beta chain was recorded in a study of vaccination and CD4 T cells after COVID-19 (dated by TCRdb to the early 2020s). Study-level background: Convalescent patients had a positive SARS-CoV-2 result on nasal swab PCR, and of these patients, under ten had mild disease and one had severe disease. In the convalescent cohort there were six males and four females, among whom were two Hispanic individuals, seven Caucasians, two Asians and one multiracial person. Each participant got two doses of either the Pfizer-BioNTech BNT162b2 vaccine (n=8) or the Moderna mRNA-1273 vaccine (n=2). Post-COVID blood samples from convalescent patients were collected a median of roughly 100 days after diagnosis, with a range of about 30 to 170 days. The time from the second vaccine dose to post-vaccine blood sampling had a median of roughly 70 days and ranged from roughly 12 to 241 days. Culture stimuli were overlapping spike peptide pools from SARS-CoV-2 and from the common cold coronaviruses HCoV-NL63, HCoV-OC43 and HCoV-229E. As controls, cultures received a CEFX viral epitope pool (the positive control), an HIV-1 Nef peptide pool (the negative control), or no peptide at all. The spike-specific CD4+ TCR repertoire was compared before and after mRNA vaccination in around ten COVID-19 convalescent patients and a handful of infection-naive healthy vaccine recipients. The investigation overall reported the following: In convalescent patients, nearly all vaccine-specific clones (304 of 307) were found to be mono-reactive for SARS-CoV-2 spike rather than cross-reactive with common cold coronaviruses. Although the median number of SARS-CoV-2-reactive clonotypes went up from 21 after infection to some 40 after vaccination, the increase was not significant. The study included relatively few convalescent patients and did not analyze early timepoints after natural infection. In convalescent patients, a median around 89% of post-vaccine SARS-CoV-2-reactive clones were detected only after vaccination, suggesting vaccine-specific priming.

Library method: PCR. At the Johns Hopkins FTIC core, DNA from the cultured CD4+ T cells underwent TCR sequencing with the Oncomine TCR Beta short-read assay. Genomic DNA was extracted from the cultured CD4+ T cells with the QIAamp micro DNA kit. The Oncomine TCR Beta libraries from cultured CD4+ T cells were pooled using unique dual indexes and then sequenced on an Illumina iSeq 100. The paper's data handling went like this. Non-productive sequences were removed, and CDR3s that did not start with C, did not end with F or W, or were shorter than 7 amino acids were discarded. The MANAFEST web application identified antigen-specific clonotypes by comparing peptide-stimulated wells against reference wells and other culture wells. For a clone to be called positive, the clone needed an FDR below 0.05, an odds ratio above 5, and a productive frequency above 0.1% in at least two of three replicate wells. A clonotype counted as cross-reactive if it showed significant expansion both in the SARS-CoV-2 spike wells and in at least one common cold coronavirus spike condition. Levenshtein distances (stringdist) and unrooted phylogenetic trees (ape) in R version 3.6.1 were used to assess CDR3 homology. TCRdb reprocessing: public reads trimmed at Q25 with fastp, clones called with MiXCR, in-frame beta chains kept. All rows with the same CDR3 protein become a single entry with the most common DNA and genes. These V and J calls originate from TCRdb's pipeline instead of the authors' own analysis. This sample gives about 14,000 distinct CDR3 sequences in total; 26% of them show up just once. The ten largest make up about 24% of the sample.

This clonotype is medium-sized (0.01 to 0.1%) in its sample. There is no known antigen for this receptor. Base qualities were left out, and no much larger clone turns up one base away. This specimen's treatment or condition label, per the study, means: approximately 10-day PBMC culture with coronavirus spike peptide pools or control peptides (ViraFEST assay). The study used the ViraFEST assay, which expanded antigen-specific T cells with peptide pools and then identified expanded clonotypes by TCR sequencing. The convalescent patients' positive SARS-CoV-2 PCR tests were from March to December 2020, which was before the Alpha, Beta and Delta variants emerged in the United States. Around 2 million PBMCs per well were cultured in IMDM with approximately 4.9% human AB serum and 8 to 10 IU/ml IL-2, plus 10 ug/ml peptide pools. On days 3 and 7, half of the culture medium was replaced with fresh IL-2-containing medium. After approximately 11 days of culture, CD4+ T cells were isolated by negative selection with the EasySep CD4+ T cell isolation kit. PBMCs were separated from whole blood using Ficoll-Paque Plus gradient centrifugation and then either used fresh or cryopreserved at -140C. Triplicate wells were generally used for each culture condition.

CDR1 and CDR2, per the germline V gene, are ENHRY and SYGVKD. Including cysteine and phenylalanine, the CDR3 has 14 amino acids. Of the read, only the CDR3 DNA is kept; its 42 bases are in frame from base 1. The junction carries 14 bases between V and J, which are trimmed by 5 bases and 6 bases respectively. The specimen was cultured CD4+ T cells from blood. The chain employs TRBV10-3 and TRBJ1-5; TRBD1 is a possible D gene, resting on 5 matching bases. This receptor was identified in a human donor with COVID-19. The bases are TGTGCCATCAGTCAGGGACTAGCGCGTCAGCCCCAGCATTTT. This codes for CAISQGLARQPQHF.